This is a list of T cell receptor beta chains from one sample in a study of cytomegalovirus exposure and HLA in healthy donors. Libraries were prepared by immunoSEQ multiplex PCR; TCRdb keeps only in-frame clonotypes and omits some of them. The data hold fewer than 300,000 clones, with 75% to 85% observed a single time. Material for sequencing was PBMCs. These receptors originate from a girl aged 2 to 10 in good health and CMV-seronegative. CDR3s include the opening cysteine and the closing phenylalanine or tryptophan. The order of the fields is CDR3 protein, V gene.

CDR3: CASSTGVGEAFF
V: TRBV19

CDR3: CASSVVDRMTYNEQFF
V: TRBV9

CDR3: CAWSIWSNYEQYF
V: TRBV30

CDR3: CASSPRQGATEAFF
V: TRBV7-2

CDR3: CASSVAGAEGYTF
V: TRBV9

CDR3: CASSTRAGSSYEQYF
V: TRBV7-9

CDR3: CASSLGGTSTDTQYF
V: TRBV28

CDR3: CAIRQEYEQYF
V: TRBV10-3

CDR3: CASGFTGGKETQYF
V: TRBV12-5

CDR3: CAIKQGTTNEKLFF
V: TRBV10-3

CDR3: CASSAGTAKQPQHF
V: TRBV9

CDR3: CASSPLNRGGRNSYEQYF
V: TRBV11-2

CDR3: CASREGGGVYNEQFF
V: TRBV5-4

CDR3: CASSQTGGTYGYTF
V: TRBV28

CDR3: CASSSRGTGVRYEQYF
V: TRBV7-6

CDR3: CASSLNLWGLYEQYF
V: TRBV5-1

CDR3: CASSRTGDEQYF
V: TRBV18

CDR3: CASSSGQASVQETQYF
V: TRBV18

CDR3: CASSPRQGDVLTF
V: TRBV18

CDR3: CASSLSLFRGARYGYTF
V: TRBV27

CDR3: CAISDWKETNTEAFF
V: TRBV10-3

CDR3: CASSVGPVTGFYEKLFF
V: TRBV9

CDR3: CASRNNLNSPLHF
V: TRBV19

CDR3: CASSSRLVAGGYNEQFF
V: TRBV5-4

CDR3: CASVPGTAYGYTF
V: TRBV6-5

CDR3: CASSEGDRPYSFVSPLHF
V: TRBV6-1

CDR3: CASSPRQIYGYTF
V: TRBV6-5

CDR3: CASSRSDTLGDEQFF
V: TRBV19

CDR3: CASSLSGVKAGNTIYF
V: TRBV28

CDR3: CASSLPNQPQHF
V: TRBV27

CDR3: CASSVGPGETQYF
V: TRBV9

CDR3: CASSPLTSGSPYEQYF
V: TRBV18

CDR3: CAWSALIPYEQYF
V: TRBV30

CDR3: CAWSVRQGAYGYTF
V: TRBV30

CDR3: CASSLDFNTEAFF
V: TRBV28

CDR3: CASSFWGQGGTDTQYF
V: TRBV28

CDR3: CASSLSFRLEQYF
V: TRBV28

CDR3: CASSYSISTDQETQYF
V: TRBV6-5

CDR3: CASRDSIYSNQPQHF
V: TRBV2

CDR3: CASFSGGAGLVGEQFF
V: TRBV25-1

CDR3: CASTPGGTGEKLFF
V: TRBV9

CDR3: CASQWGTIVSEQYF
V: TRBV5-5